This entry lists 2 T cell receptor beta chains sequenced from one sample in a study of shared clonotypes between healthy human individuals. Libraries were prepared by immunoSEQ multiplex PCR; TCRdb keeps only in-frame clonotypes and omits some of them. The data contain approximately 720,000 clones, approximately 79% of them singletons. Sequenced: memory CD4+ T cells sorted from blood. Described subset: CD45RA-negative fraction. These receptors all come from a woman in her 30s in good health.

The chain recombines TRBV18 with TRBJ2-7; TRBD1 aligns across 7 bases. Germline V gene data show CDR1 as KGHSH and CDR2 as LQKENI. The V and J ends lost 5 bases and 0 bases, in that order; junction bases with no gene match: 4. This CDR3 comprises 14 residues. CDR3 sequence: CASSKGTDSYEQYF. As DNA, the CDR3 is TGTGCCAGCTCAAAAGGGACAGACTCCTACGAGCAGTACTTC. The entire variable domain, with the rest obtained from reference TRBV18 and TRBJ2-7, is as follows: NAGVMQNPRHLVRRRGQEARLRCSPMKGHSHVYWYRQLPEEGLKFMVYLQKENIIDESGMPKERFSAEFPKEGPSILRIQQVVRGDSAAYFCASSKGTDSYEQYFGPGTRLTVT.

Comments on this clone: Other DNA sequences in this sample translate to the same CDR3. This sequence joins TRBV5-4 and TRBJ2-3; D may be TRBD1 (5 bases). In germline, CDR1 is SGHNT, CDR2 YYREEE (reference sequence). The CDR3 has 13 residues. The ends were cut back, 0 bases at V and 3 bases at J, with 5 bases in the middle. This CDR3 is CASSLGQTDTQYF. CDR3 nucleotide sequence: TGTGCCAGCAGCTTGGGACAGACAGATACGCAGTATTTT.